Shown below are 15 T cell receptor beta chains from a single sample sequenced in a study of T-cell reconstitution after alpha-beta-depleted transplantation in children. Preparation of the TCRbeta library was carried out with unique molecular identifiers. TCRdb passed the PCR reads through MiXCR, listing each CDR3 protein once. The sample holds 780,000 or so distinct CDR3 sequences; 16% are singletons and the top ten take roughly 5%. The material was PBMCs, mostly from graft donor cells, obtained 360 days after TCRalphabeta/CD19-depleted stem cell transplant. The receptors were sampled from a male patient younger than 18 who had a stem cell transplant for acute lymphoblastic leukemia, so the T cells may come from the graft donor.

The chain recombines TRBV5-1 with TRBJ2-7; 8 bases are shared with TRBD2. CDR3 length: 14 residues. V lost 3 bases to trimming and J lost 7 bases; unmatched junction nucleotides: 9. Germline-derived CDR1 and CDR2 are SGHRS and YFSETQ. The CDR3 nucleotides read TGCGCCAGCAGCTCCAGCGGGAGATATGGGGAGCAGTACTTC. It is translated as CASSSSGRYGEQYF.

The genes are TRBV12-3 or TRBV12-4 and TRBJ2-1; 11 bases map to TRBD2. The length of the CDR3 is 16 residues. V lost 3 bases to trimming and J lost 4 bases; unmatched junction nucleotides: 5. The CDR3: CASSLGLAALYNEQFF. CDR3 DNA sequence: TGTGCCAGCAGTTTGGGACTAGCGGCTTTATACAATGAGCAGTTCTTC.

V and J are TRBV7-9 and TRBJ2-3; D is ambiguous. Germline assignment: CDR1 SEHNR and CDR2 FQNEAQ (reference sequence). This CDR3 contains 13 residues. Trimming shortened V by 5 bases and J by 2 bases, and 8 bases separated the two germline ends. CDR3 residues: CASSPRATDTQYF. The CDR3 coding sequence is TGTGCCAGCAGCCCCCGGGCCACAGATACGCAGTATTTT.

This clonotype was detected many times. The V gene is TRBV27, the J gene TRBJ2-2; D may be TRBD1 (5 bases). This CDR3 spans 18 amino acids. Trimming shortened V by 2 bases and J by 4 bases, and 20 bases separated the two germline ends. Germline V gives CDR1 MNHEY, CDR2 SMNVEV (reference sequence). In DNA, the CDR3 is TGTGCCAGCAGTTTACAGGGCGACGGGTGGTCAAGCACCGGGGAGCTGTTTTTT. Translating it yields CASSLQGDGWSSTGELFF.

The chain uses TRBV3-1 and TRBJ2-3; maybe TRBD2 (5 bases). CDR3 size: 15 residues. Germline assignment: CDR1 LGHDT and CDR2 YNNKEL (reference sequence). With 2 bases removed from V and 2 bases from J, the gap between germline ends came to 11 bases. CDR3 sequence reads: CASSQTSRVTDTQYF. DNA for the CDR3: TGTGCCAGCAGCCAAACTAGTAGGGTCACAGATACGCAGTATTTT.

The chain combines TRBV29-1 with TRBJ2-1, with D possibly being TRBD1 (6 bases). CDR1 and CDR2 (germline): SQVTM, ANQGSEA. The CDR3 is 13 amino acids. The V end lost 6 bases, the J end lost 2 bases, and 11 bases lay between the germline ends. The CDR3 bases are TGCAGCGTGCGACAGGACACCTACAATGAGCAGTTCTTC. Protein product: CSVRQDTYNEQFF.

This clonotype was detected ten times or more. The chain uses TRBV24-1 and TRBJ2-5, with D perhaps TRBD1 or TRBD2 (5 bases each). The germline gives CDR1 KGHDR, CDR2 SFDVKD. The CDR3 spans 16 residues. V was shortened by 4 bases and J by 9 bases, with 23 bases between the two germline ends. The CDR3 DNA is TGTGCCACCAGTGACCCGGGACGGTCGGCGAACGAGGCCCAGTACTTC. It encodes CATSDPGRSANEAQYF.

The chain is built from TRBV29-1 and TRBJ2-4; TRBD2 matches 7 bases. The germline V gene encodes CDR1 SQVTM and CDR2 ANQGSEA. Trimming at V came to 2 bases and at J to 8 bases, leaving 12 bases not matched to a gene. This CDR3 spans 15 amino acids. CDR3 amino acids: CSVEKLAGVEDIQYF. CDR3 bases: TGCAGCGTTGAAAAGCTGGCGGGGGTTGAAGACATTCAGTACTTC.

This clonotype has only a few counts. This sequence joins TRBV24-1 and TRBJ2-1; 10 nucleotides line up with TRBD2. Germline values: CDR1 KGHDR, CDR2 SFDVKD. Unmatched junction bases numbered 6, after V lost 4 bases and J lost 4 bases. CDR3 length equals 16 residues. CDR3 protein: CATSDLTSGAYNEQFF. The CDR3 nucleotides read TGTGCCACCAGTGACCTAACTAGCGGGGCTTACAATGAGCAGTTCTTC.

This clonotype was seen more than once but under ten times. This chain uses TRBV5-1 with TRBJ2-7; 14 nucleotides line up with TRBD2. Trimming cost V 1 base and J 7 bases; bases outside gene matches: 7. This CDR3 spans 16 amino acids. CDR1 is SGHRS and CDR2 is YFSETQ in the germline V gene. The CDR3 sequence is CASSLLGTSGSREQYF. The CDR3 DNA is TGCGCCAGCAGCTTGCTTGGGACTAGCGGGAGTCGTGAGCAGTACTTC.

This chain joins TRBV20-1 and TRBJ1-1; possible D gene TRBD1, 6 bases. CDR1 is DFQATT and CDR2 is SNEGSKA in the germline V gene (reference sequence). Trimming took 0 bases from V and 6 from J, leaving 20 bases between them. The CDR3 has 16 residues. This CDR3 is CSARDSFRGGWSEAFF. CDR3 nucleotides: TGCAGTGCTAGAGACTCCTTCAGGGGAGGGTGGTCTGAAGCTTTCTTT.

This clonotype was recorded a few times. The CDR3 DNA reads TGTGCCAGCAGCCAGAGGGGACTAGGTTACTACGAGCAGTACTTC. Translating it yields CASSQRGLGYYEQYF. The chain uses TRBV4-2 and TRBJ2-7; 8 bases are shared with TRBD2. This CDR3 comprises 15 residues. Germline V gene data show CDR1 as LGHNA and CDR2 as YNFKEQ. V lost 3 bases to trimming and J lost 3 bases; unmatched junction nucleotides: 7.

This clonotype was found a few times. V is TRBV12-3 or TRBV12-4 and J is TRBJ2-1, with 7 bases matching TRBD2. The CDR3 has 14 residues. The V gene end was trimmed by 7 bases and the J gene end by 7 bases; junction bases not matched to a gene: 10. CDR3 nucleotides: TGTGCCAGCAAAGACCGGGACTATACTAATGAGCAGTTCTTC. It codes for CASKDRDYTNEQFF.

This clonotype was seen a few times. The chain is built from TRBV11-2 and TRBJ2-1, with a weak D call TRBD2 (5 bases). Germline lookup yields CDR1 SGHAT and CDR2 FQNNGV. Trimming stripped 3 bases from V and 2 bases from J, with 23 bases between. This CDR3 has 19 amino acids. The CDR3, as DNA: TGTGCCAGCAGCTTGGTGAGGAGGCCAGCCTTACTCACCTACAATGAGCAGTTCTTC. Translating it yields CASSLVRRPALLTYNEQFF.

This clonotype was observed a handful of times. This chain connects TRBV28 to TRBJ2-7; TRBD1 aligns across 8 bases. Germline trimming cut 3 bases from V and 2 bases from J; bases unmatched to any gene: 6. This CDR3 has 15 residues. In germline, CDR1 is MDHEN, CDR2 SYDVKM. The CDR3 protein is CASSLAQGVPYEQYF. The CDR3 nucleotides are TGTGCCAGCAGTTTGGCACAGGGGGTACCCTACGAGCAGTACTTC.